These T cell receptor beta chains were read from a single sample in a study of control samples from healthy donors and cancer patients. Data came from immunoSEQ multiplex PCR; TCRdb stores just in-frame clones and leaves some out. In the table there are 150,000 to 200,000 clones, roughly nine tenths of which are singletons. Sequencing input: blood. These receptors all come from a woman aged 25 to 39 in good health. The CDR3 runs from the conserved cysteine through the conserved F or W. A D gene is named only where the DNA matches it firmly. Some rows mark clone size as missing; the rest say once, few, many or name a class of expanded clone.

CDR3aa	CDR3nt	v_gene	d_gene	abundance	j_gene	len
CASRVGHTTYEQYF	TGTGCCAGCAGGGTGGGACACACTACCTACGAGCAGTACTTC	TRBV28	.	.	TRBJ2-7	14
CASRRETQYF	TGTGCCAGCAGAAGGGAGACCCAGTACTTC	TRBV2	.	.	TRBJ2-5	10
CASSIQQGASYEQYF	TGTGCCAGTAGTATTCAGCAGGGGGCAAGCTACGAGCAGTACTTC	TRBV19	TRBD1	.	TRBJ2-7	15
CASSLALDLAGTGELFF	TGTGCCAGCAGCTTGGCCCTGGATCTAGCGGGAACCGGGGAGCTGTTTTTT	TRBV5-8	TRBD2	.	TRBJ2-2	17
CASSQGQAGYTF	TGTGCCAGCAGCCAGGGACAGGCTGGCTACACCTTC	TRBV6-5	TRBD1	.	TRBJ1-2	12
CASSLRLAGGNNEQFF	TGTGCCAGCAGCTTACGTCTAGCGGGAGGCAACAATGAGCAGTTCTTC	TRBV9	TRBD2	.	TRBJ2-1	16
CASSFYSNQPQHF	TGTGCCAGCAGTTTTTATAGCAATCAGCCCCAGCATTTT	TRBV27	.	.	TRBJ1-5	13
CASSLSGQGFEKLFF	TGTGCCAGCAGCTTATCGGGACAGGGCTTCGAAAAACTGTTTTTT	TRBV7-2	TRBD1	once	TRBJ1-4	15
CASRDRKNIQYF	TGTGCCAGCAGGGACAGGAAAAACATTCAGTACTTC	TRBV21-1	.	.	TRBJ2-4	12
CAIKGTSGVPYEQYF	TGTGCCATCAAAGGGACTAGCGGGGTACCCTACGAGCAGTACTTC	TRBV10-3	TRBD2	.	TRBJ2-7	15
CASRTRGEKLFF	TGTGCCAGCAGAACCCGTGGGGAAAAACTGTTTTTT	TRBV28	.	.	TRBJ1-4	12
CASSLASRIQETQYF	TGTGCCAGCAGCTTAGCAAGCAGGATTCAAGAGACCCAGTACTTC	TRBV7-8	.	.	TRBJ2-5	15
CASSLGGRATEAFF	TGTGCCAGCAGCTTAGGGGGGAGAGCCACTGAAGCTTTCTTT	TRBV7-3	.	.	TRBJ1-1	14
CAWSVYSATFATNEKLFF	TGTGCCTGGAGTGTATATAGCGCGACGTTTGCAACTAATGAAAAACTGTTTTTT	TRBV30	.	.	TRBJ1-4	18
CSVEGAGPEDYGYTF	TGCAGCGTTGAAGGGGCAGGGCCGGAAGACTATGGCTACACCTTC	TRBV29-1	.	.	TRBJ1-2	15
CASSQYGLAGETQYF	TGCGCCAGCAGCCAATATGGACTAGCGGGAGAGACCCAGTACTTC	TRBV4-3	TRBD2	.	TRBJ2-5	15
CASSSDRGGSPLHF	TGTGCCAGCAGCTCAGACAGGGGTGGTTCACCCCTCCACTTT	TRBV11-2	TRBD1	.	TRBJ1-6	14
CAISESQGNYGYTF	TGTGCCATCAGTGAGTCCCAGGGGAACTATGGCTACACCTTC	TRBV10-3	.	.	TRBJ1-2	14
CSVLAGGDTQYF	TGCAGCGTTCTAGCGGGAGGGGATACGCAGTATTTT	TRBV29-1	TRBD2	.	TRBJ2-3	12
CASGTGTGGAGGHEQYF	TGCGCCAGTGGTACCGGGACAGGGGGCGCGGGGGGCCACGAGCAGTACTTC	TRBV10-2	TRBD1	.	TRBJ2-7	17
CASSPSGLAGGLSYEQFF	TGTGCCAGCTCACCGAGTGGACTAGCGGGAGGGCTGAGCTATGAGCAGTTCTTC	TRBV18	TRBD2	.	TRBJ2-1	18
CASSNRGGFYEQYF	TGTGCCAGCAGCAACAGGGGGGGCTTCTACGAGCAGTACTTC	TRBV3-1/TRBV3-2	.	.	TRBJ2-7	14
CASSRTGQYTDTQYF	TGTGCCAGCAGCAGAACAGGGCAATACACAGATACGCAGTATTTT	TRBV6-5	.	.	TRBJ2-3	15
CAISESWETEAFF	TGTGCCATCAGTGAGTCGTGGGAGACTGAAGCTTTCTTT	TRBV10-3	.	.	TRBJ1-1	13
CASRWTGGDETQYF	TGTGCCAGCAGATGGACAGGGGGCGATGAGACCCAGTACTTC	TRBV6-6	TRBD1	.	TRBJ2-5	14
CATGQGYEQYF	TGTGCCACCGGGCAGGGTTACGAGCAGTACTTC	TRBV24-1	.	once	TRBJ2-7	11